A selection of T cell receptor beta chains follows, all from one sample in a study of cytomegalovirus exposure and HLA in healthy donors. Measured with immunoSEQ multiplex PCR; TCRdb has only the in-frame clones, and not every one. Of about 89,000 clones listed, about 85% are singletons. Material for sequencing was PBMCs. The receptor source for this set is a man in his forties in good health and CMV-seropositive. The CDR3 runs from the conserved cysteine through the conserved F or W. The D gene is left open where the match is weak. The size of a clone is reported for some rows only, either as once, few or many, or as a class for expanded clones.

size | J | D | V | CDR3 | DNA
- | TRBJ2-7 | TRBD2 | TRBV28 | CASSSAGPLYEQYF | TGTGCCAGCAGTTCAGCGGGACCCCTCTACGAGCAGTACTTC
- | TRBJ2-3 | - | TRBV5-8 | CASSLTGYSTDTQYF | TGTGCCAGCAGCTTAACAGGGTACAGCACAGATACGCAGTATTTT
few | TRBJ2-3 | TRBD2 | TRBV29-1 | CSVLGTRDTDTQYF | TGCAGCGTACTCGGGACTAGGGACACAGATACGCAGTATTTT
once | TRBJ2-1 | TRBD1 | TRBV13 | CASSATSGTDYNEQFF | TGTGCCAGCAGCGCCACCTCCGGGACAGACTACAATGAGCAGTTCTTC
- | TRBJ2-1 | - | TRBV29-1 | CSVEGQGNYNEQFF | TGCAGCGTTGAAGGGCAGGGAAATTACAATGAGCAGTTCTTC
- | TRBJ2-7 | TRBD1 | TRBV29-1 | CSATRGQGPYEQYF | TGCAGCGCGACTAGGGGACAGGGGCCCTACGAGCAGTACTTC
- | TRBJ2-3 | TRBD2 | TRBV13 | CASSQQLAGGPDTQYF | TGTGCCAGCAGCCAACAACTAGCGGGGGGGCCAGATACGCAGTATTTT
- | TRBJ1-4 | - | TRBV14 | CASSLNSLRTVPNEKLFF | TGTGCCAGCAGCCTCAACTCCCTCCGGACAGTCCCTAATGAAAAACTGTTTTTT
- | TRBJ1-1 | - | TRBV20-1 | CSASSRTEAFF | TGCAGTGCTAGTTCCCGGACTGAAGCTTTCTTT
few | TRBJ2-1 | TRBD2 | TRBV7-2 | CASSMIAGAGNEQFF | TGTGCCAGCAGCATGATAGCGGGAGCGGGTAATGAGCAGTTCTTC
- | TRBJ2-2 | - | TRBV11-2 | CASSTTVHTGELFF | TGTGCCAGCAGCACGACAGTCCACACCGGGGAGCTGTTTTTT
- | TRBJ1-2 | TRBD1 | TRBV6-6 | CASNPGQSNYGYTF | TGTGCCAGCAACCCGGGACAGAGTAACTATGGCTACACCTTC
- | TRBJ2-5 | TRBD1 | TRBV7-9 | CASGYRGPETQYF | TGTGCCAGCGGCTACAGGGGGCCGGAGACCCAGTACTTC
- | TRBJ1-4 | TRBD1 | TRBV6-5 | CASSYSDRSYNEKLFF | TGTGCCAGCAGTTACTCGGACAGGTCCTATAATGAAAAACTGTTTTTT
- | TRBJ2-1 | TRBD2 | TRBV5-4 | CASSLGPPGGLGDEQFF | TGTGCCAGCAGCTTGGGTCCACCGGGGGGGCTGGGGGATGAGCAGTTCTTC
- | TRBJ2-1 | TRBD2 | TRBV13 | CASSVSGRTYNEQFF | TGTGCCAGCAGCGTTAGCGGGAGGACTTACAATGAGCAGTTCTTC
- | TRBJ2-3 | - | TRBV11-3 | CASSLVPVGTDTQYF | TGTGCCAGCAGCTTAGTCCCCGTTGGCACAGATACGCAGTATTTT
- | TRBJ2-1 | - | TRBV2 | CASGRTGYNEQFF | TGTGCCAGCGGGAGGACTGGGTACAATGAGCAGTTCTTC
- | TRBJ1-3 | - | TRBV5-1 | CASSLETNSGNTIYF | TGCGCCAGCAGCTTGGAGACAAACTCTGGAAACACCATATATTTT
- | TRBJ2-1 | - | TRBV5-1 | CASSRDFSYNEQFF | TGCGCCAGCAGCCGGGACTTCTCCTACAATGAGCAGTTCTTC
- | TRBJ2-1 | - | TRBV29-1 | CSTQTGGRGEQFF | TGCAGCACCCAGACAGGAGGCAGGGGTGAGCAGTTCTTC
- | TRBJ1-5 | - | TRBV6-1 | CASSEGGFISNQPQHF | TGTGCCAGCAGTGAAGGGGGCTTTATAAGCAATCAGCCCCAGCATTTT
few | TRBJ2-5 | - | TRBV29-1 | CSVDGHLALQETQYF | TGCAGCGTTGATGGTCATCTAGCGTTACAAGAGACCCAGTACTTC
- | TRBJ2-6 | - | TRBV9 | CASSVLSGESGANVLTF | TGTGCCAGCAGCGTATTATCGGGGGAATCTGGGGCCAACGTCCTGACTTTC
- | TRBJ1-1 | TRBD1 | TRBV5-1 | CASSPGDSMNTEAFF | TGCGCCAGCAGCCCAGGGGACAGCATGAACACTGAAGCTTTCTTT
- | TRBJ1-6 | - | TRBV5-5 | CASSLVGASGNSPLHF | TGTGCCAGCAGCTTGGTGGGGGCGAGCGGCAATTCACCCCTCCACTTT
- | TRBJ1-1 | - | TRBV6-1 | CASSPLNTEAFF | TGTGCCAGCAGTCCTTTAAACACTGAAGCTTTCTTT
- | TRBJ2-1 | TRBD2 | TRBV2 | CASGGTSRGNEQFF | TGTGCCAGCGGGGGGACTAGTCGGGGAAATGAGCAGTTCTTC
- | TRBJ1-4 | TRBD1 | TRBV11-2 | CASSSHATGFREKLFF | TGTGCCAGCAGCTCCCATGCGACAGGGTTTAGGGAAAAACTGTTTTTT
- | TRBJ2-1 | - | TRBV11-3 | CASSLGDIHNEQFF | TGTGCCAGCAGCTTAGGGGACATCCACAATGAGCAGTTCTTC
- | TRBJ1-5 | - | TRBV28 | CASRGVGNQPQHF | TGTGCCAGCAGAGGGGTCGGGAATCAGCCCCAGCATTTT
- | TRBJ2-5 | - | TRBV5-1 | CASSTRVEETQYF | TGCGCCAGCAGCACCCGGGTCGAAGAGACCCAGTACTTC
- | TRBJ2-3 | TRBD1 | TRBV5-1 | CASSPGQLTGTDTQYF | TGCGCCAGCAGCCCGGGACAGCTCACAGGCACAGATACGCAGTATTTT
- | TRBJ2-7 | - | TRBV5-1 | CASSLQGTYEQYF | TGCGCCAGCAGCTTGCAGGGAACCTACGAGCAGTACTTC
- | TRBJ2-2 | - | TRBV6-1 | CASSEAWQVAGELFF | TGTGCCAGCAGTGAAGCGTGGCAGGTTGCCGGGGAGCTGTTTTTT